The T cell receptor beta chain described here comes from a study of cytomegalovirus exposure and HLA in healthy donors (dated by TCRdb to between 2016 and 2019). Describing the broader study: An earlier analysis of 587 of the donors reported roughly 300 Gb of sequence data and some 120 million unique TCR beta sequences from 190 million or so T cells. The number of typed donors differed by locus: roughly 629-630 for A, B, C, DRB1 and DQB1; 522 for DQA1; 606 for DPA1; and some 470 for DPB1. A later analysis re-examined previously published TCR beta repertoires from more than 650 donors and added high-resolution HLA genotyping to investigate patterns of TCR occurrence. Every repertoire in the discovery cohort had been generated on one and the same sequencing platform. The aim of the study was to test whether cataloging public T cell receptors could identify signatures of past pathogen exposure. Among almost 400 genotyped donors of the cohort, an average of approximately 250,000 unique TCR beta nucleotide sequences were sequenced per donor, roughly 20% of them non-productive. To predict cytomegalovirus infection status, the study combined high-throughput TCR immunosequencing, statistical association of individual TCRs with disease status, and machine learning. Around 330 gigabases of sequencing data and 70 million to 95 million unique TCR sequences made up an early release that covered approximately 620 HLA-typed donors. Of the roughly 400 genotyped donors, less than 90% were placed in the genetic ancestry cluster associated with self-reported Caucasian donors. Rather than drawing on any new phenotypic data, the later analysis identified candidate immune exposures from TCR beta sequences and the way those sequences occurred across donors. Both class I and class II loci were covered by HLA typing, at four-digit resolution. Along with the roughly 670-subject first cohort, a separate validation cohort of around 110 different subjects was used. Using immunosequencing, the study profiled T cell repertoires from 500 to 800 subjects and related those repertoires to cytomegalovirus serostatus. Roughly five DR-DQ haplotypes were treated as single units for association and clustering because of strong linkage in the cohort. Donor age, sex, ethnicity and CMV serostatus were compiled alongside the repertoire data. An earlier analysis of fewer than 750 of the donors used high-throughput TCR beta sequencing to judge whether each TCR beta V gene segment behaved as functional or pseudogenic. A later genetic analysis used genome-wide SNP genotypes for 398 of the 666 donors, treating that subset as a discovery cohort. The investigation overall reported the following: A later analysis found that most CMV-associated TCR beta chains appeared HLA-restricted, with HLA associations seemingly driven largely by CMV exposure. A later analysis associated about 17,000 TCR beta sequences with specific HLA alleles at a false discovery rate of 0.05. Because some donors lacked HLA typing at each locus, the association tests relied only on the typed subset. A group of highly shared sequence variants was considered likely to be a technical artifact of the sequencing pipeline. According to a later analysis, TCR association rates differed among HLA loci, with DRB1 alleles showing the most associated TCRs and HLA-C alleles showing the fewest. A later genetic analysis reported fewer N-insertions in productive TCRs among donors in an Asian-associated ancestry cluster than the roughly 700-donor mean. In this cohort, only TCR beta chains were sequenced, and detectable features were limited by the absence of alpha or paired-chain data. Several of the top co-occurrence clusters appeared to be linked to parvovirus B19, influenza, CMV and Epstein-Barr virus, according to a later analysis. An association between a missense DCLRE1C variant and V-gene and J-gene trimming of TCR beta chains was found in a later genetic analysis and replicated in an independent cohort. The earlier analysis of nearly 600 of the donors excluded roughly 16 rarely observed V segments, including chromosome 9 orphons, because counts were too low. An earlier analysis of around 540 of the donors showed that most TCR beta V segments appeared in productive rearrangements either about 87% or about 30% of the time, which broadly matched IMGT annotations. In vitro tests confirmed that a few of the cytomegalovirus-associated TCR beta chains recognize cytomegalovirus antigens. A total of 150 to 200 TCR beta chains were listed by the study as associated with cytomegalovirus. The authors suggested that the approach could potentially be extended to other disease states and immunological phenotypes. A further reported finding was that TCR beta sequences accurately predicted the HLA-A and HLA-B alleles for most subjects in the first cohort. Presence/absence analyses assumed roughly uniform sequencing depth across donors, an assumption that may not hold. While some public TCRs were present in many individuals, most TCR sequences turned up only very rarely across donors. Linkage disequilibrium might explain the correlated functional status among segregating V segments, but an unknown experimental factor could not be excluded. In both the original and validation cohorts, the classifier was reported to diagnose cytomegalovirus status with high specificity and sensitivity. In a later analysis, HLA-associated TCR beta chains were found to be more clonally expanded and to have lower generation probabilities than equally common non-associated chains. Assigning TCR associations to individual alleles was difficult when HLA alleles, especially DR and DQ, strongly co-occurred. The 87-base-pair reads could not distinguish some IMGT-functional V segments, including TRBV6-2 and TRBV6-3, so those segments were excluded. For the cohort, immune exposure information was limited to CMV serostatus.

Here V drops 3 bases and J drops 9 bases, and the junction holds 19 bases not matched to any gene. The CDR3 runs 17 amino acids, cysteine and phenylalanine included. The entry retains the CDR3 DNA only, 51 bases that are in frame from base 1. CDR1 SEHNR and CDR2 FQNEAQ are derived from the germline V gene (reference sequence). The library was generated by the immunoSEQ multiplex PCR assay. A mixture of 60 forward primers for TCR Vbeta segments and 13 reverse primers for TCR Jbeta segments was used in the multiplex PCR. The CDR3 region of rearranged TCR beta genes was amplified from genomic DNA by a multiplex PCR assay. Amplified TCR beta libraries were sequenced as 87-base-pair reads on the Illumina HiSeq System. The authors' analysis ran thus. A later analysis tallied 75 million to 95 million unique TCR beta chains across the approximately 670 repertoires, and around 12 million of those chains were shared by two or more donors. Raw reads were error-corrected and collapsed into unique sequences with a nearest-neighbor algorithm that merged closely related sequences to remove PCR and sequencing errors. CDR3 sequences were aligned to IMGT reference sequences to assign V, D and J gene segments. For a sequence to be retained, a match of at least six nucleotides was required to both a V gene segment and a J gene segment. A rearrangement counted as productive if the CDR3 had no stop codons and remained in frame with V and J, and every other rearrangement counted as non-productive. Following IMGT convention, CDR3 was defined as the stretch from the second conserved V-encoded cysteine to the conserved J-encoded phenylalanine. The earlier analysis of a few hundred of the donors excluded any sequence lacking an unambiguous match to a single V gene segment. An earlier analysis of several hundred of the donors called V segments functional above 56.7% productive rearrangements and segregating when the between-donor standard deviation exceeded 5%. A statistical classification framework was built to diagnose cytomegalovirus status from the catalog of TCR beta chain sequences. In a later analysis, TCR nucleotide sequences were compared against IMGT/GENE-DB human TR gene sequences so that V and J genes could be assigned. Using the TCRdist pipeline, a later analysis assigned CDR3 sequences along with most-parsimonious VDJ recombination scenarios. In a later analysis, each TCR beta chain was defined by its CDR3 amino acid sequence together with its V-gene family, and reads lacking a unique V-gene family were excluded. In a later analysis, approximately 640 highly shared, low-generation-probability nucleotide sequences were removed to address suspected cross-contamination and a sequencing artifact. A later analysis calculated a clonal expansion index for each public chain from normalized within-repertoire ranks of inferred template counts. A later analysis computed generation probabilities with a VDJ recombination model fitted to out-of-frame rearrangements, and checked the results against IGoR. In a later analysis, hypergeometric tests were used to score TCR-TCR, TCR-HLA and TCR-CMV co-occurrence, with a repertoire-size bias correction applied to TCR pairs. In a later analysis, false discovery rates were estimated by permuting HLA or CMV assignments 20 times. In a later analysis, co-occurring TCRs were grouped using DBSCAN, with TCRdist sequence similarity added in when clustering inside HLA-allele-positive subsets. Repertoires with fewer than 30,000 or more than 120,000 public chains, plus five repertoires with anomalous nucleotide sharing, were excluded from co-occurrence clustering. TCRdb stores this immuneACCESS table with in-frame sequences only. Part of the clones is absent; in the studies checked, under half of the shortfall reflects unresolved V genes, and no reason is known for the rest. V and J calls and clone size are those listed in that table; D and trimming were worked out from the DNA. The sample data list 150,000 to 200,000 clones, and about 80% of these were observed just once. The ten largest clones add up to 6% to 7% of the sample.

In total, roughly 670 healthy bone marrow donors made up the cohort. At the time of sampling, all cohort members were nominally healthy, though unrecorded immune exposures were likely present. The donor tested CMV seropositive, placing the donor among the 289 seropositive members of the cohort. A peripheral blood sample was collected from each donor, and TCR beta sequencing was performed on peripheral blood mononuclear cells. Genomic DNA was extracted from the blood cell samples with the Qiagen DNeasy Blood Extraction Kit. About this clone itself: Its cognate antigen has yet to be identified. No clone much larger than this one lies a single base away; base qualities are absent.

This sequence uses TRBV7-9 and TRBJ2-5; TRBD2 matches 7 bases in the middle. The clonotype comes from a man aged 35 to 55 in good health and CMV-seropositive. The sequenced material came from PBMCs. CDR3 sequence: CASSFVYAGTTFGAQYF. The DNA is TGTGCCAGCAGCTTTGTGTATGCCGGGACTACTTTTGGGGCCCAGTACTTC.